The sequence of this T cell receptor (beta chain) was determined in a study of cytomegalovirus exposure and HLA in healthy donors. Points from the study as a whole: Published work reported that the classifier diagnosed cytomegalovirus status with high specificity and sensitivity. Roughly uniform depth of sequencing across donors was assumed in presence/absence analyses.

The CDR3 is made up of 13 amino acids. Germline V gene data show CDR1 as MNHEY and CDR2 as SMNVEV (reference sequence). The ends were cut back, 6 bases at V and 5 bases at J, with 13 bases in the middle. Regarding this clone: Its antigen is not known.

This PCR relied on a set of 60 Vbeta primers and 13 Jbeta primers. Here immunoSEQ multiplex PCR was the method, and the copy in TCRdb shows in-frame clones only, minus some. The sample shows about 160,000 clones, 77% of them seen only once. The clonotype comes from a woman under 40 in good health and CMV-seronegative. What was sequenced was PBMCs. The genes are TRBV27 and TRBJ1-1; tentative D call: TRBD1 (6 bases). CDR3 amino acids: CASSPFRGTEAFF. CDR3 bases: TGTGCCAGCAGCCCCTTCAGGGGTACTGAAGCTTTCTTT.